One sample yielded the 17 T cell receptor beta chains listed below, sequenced in a study of T cell responses to AZD1222 COVID-19 vaccine. The repertoire was sequenced with immunoSEQ multiplex PCR; TCRdb's copy has only in-frame clones and lacks some. The data hold 75,000 to 100,000 clones, with around 86% observed a single time. The sample consisted of peripheral blood, taken on day 0 of AZD1222 vaccination. Receptors were obtained from an adult in good health.

The chain is built from TRBV19 and TRBJ1-2, with D tentatively TRBD1 (6 bases). CDR1 is LNHDA, CDR2 SQIVND, per germline (reference sequence). This CDR3 spans 14 amino acids. The V end was cut by 7 bases, the J end by 8 bases, with 20 bases between. DNA of the CDR3: TGTGCCAGTACCAAAAACGGACAGTGGAAAGGCTACACCTTC. Translating gives CASTKNGQWKGYTF.

The chain employs TRBV9 and TRBJ1-4; D may be TRBD1 (6 bases). Germline CDR1 is SGDLS and CDR2 is YYNGEE. This CDR3 is 16 amino acids long. The V end lost 4 bases, the J end lost 8 bases, and 21 bases lay between the germline ends. The CDR3 protein is CASSPGRVSGEEKLFF. The CDR3 nucleotides read TGTGCCAGCAGCCCAGGCCGCGTATCAGGGGAAGAAAAACTGTTTTTT.

This chain uses TRBV27 with TRBJ1-1; 7 bases are shared with TRBD1. V dropped 4 bases and J dropped 1; count of bases not matched to a gene: 3. The CDR3 is made up of 14 amino acids. Germline-derived CDR1 and CDR2 are MNHEY and SMNVEV (reference sequence). The CDR3 reads CASSWDSSNTEAFF. CDR3 DNA sequence: TGTGCCAGCAGTTGGGACAGTTCGAACACTGAAGCTTTCTTT.

This clone has just one count. The CDR3 spells CATSELVAGADTQYF. CDR3 DNA sequence: TGTGCCACCAGTGAATTAGTAGCGGGGGCAGATACGCAGTATTTT. This chain uses TRBV24-1 with TRBJ2-3; 9 bases fit TRBD2. The trim removed 4 bases at V and 4 bases at J, leaving 5 bases unmatched. Germline loops: CDR1 KGHDR, CDR2 SFDVKD. This CDR3 comprises 15 residues.

CDR3: CASSLADLAVIYEQYF. CDR3 sequence (DNA): TGTGCCAGCAGCTTGGCGGATCTAGCGGTGATCTACGAGCAGTACTTC. The chain uses TRBV5-5 and TRBJ2-7; 7 nucleotides agree with TRBD2. The CDR3 consists of 16 residues. Germline V gene lookup returns CDR1 SGHKS and CDR2 YYEKEE (reference sequence). After removal of 0 bases from V and 3 bases from J, the junction contained 9 bases not matched to a gene.

This CDR3 is CASRPQTALNTEAFF. CDR3 sequence (DNA): TGTGCCAGCAGACCCCAGACTGCCTTGAACACTGAAGCTTTCTTT. The V and J genes are TRBV6-5 and TRBJ1-1, with D unresolved. The germline gives CDR1 MNHEY, CDR2 SVGAGI. The V end lost 6 bases, the J end lost 0 bases, and 14 bases lay between the germline ends. The CDR3 consists of 15 residues.

The chain carries TRBV24-1 and TRBJ1-5; D gene unclear. The ends were cut back, 5 bases at V and 0 bases at J, with 7 bases in the middle. Germline CDR1 reads KGHDR; CDR2 reads SFDVKD. This CDR3 has 14 residues. The CDR3 reads CATSAGISNQPQHF. The CDR3 coding sequence is TGTGCCACCAGTGCGGGCATTAGCAATCAGCCCCAGCATTTT.

This clone was counted once. J is TRBJ1-2 and V is TRBV5-6; D gene ambiguous. The germline CDR1 and CDR2 sequences are SGHDT and YYEEEE. The CDR3 is 13 residues long. With 0 bases removed from V and 4 bases from J, the gap between germline ends came to 7 bases. The chain's CDR3 is CASSLAGSYGYTF. The CDR3 DNA follows: TGTGCCAGCAGCTTGGCCGGGTCCTATGGCTACACCTTC.

The V call is TRBV9, the J call TRBJ2-7; a weak D match, TRBD1 (6 bases). Germline V gene data show CDR1 as SGDLS and CDR2 as YYNGEE. The V end was cut by 2 bases, the J end by 3 bases, with 12 bases between. This CDR3 comprises 14 residues. CDR3 DNA sequence: TGTGCCAGCAGCGTTCGGGACATAGGCTACGAGCAGTACTTC. It codes for CASSVRDIGYEQYF.

The CDR3 region has the DNA TGTGCCAGCAGTTTAGGGGTGAACTACGAGCAGTACTTC. Translated: CASSLGVNYEQYF. This rearrangement joins TRBV6-5 to TRBJ2-7, with a tentative D call TRBD1 (5 bases). Germline assignment: CDR1 MNHEY and CDR2 SVGAGI. V was trimmed by 4 bases and J by 3 bases, leaving 10 bases between them. The CDR3 has 13 amino acids.

CDR3 coding DNA: TGTGCCACCATACCGGGCGGTTGGTACACCGGGGAGCTGTTTTTT. Its protein is CATIPGGWYTGELFF. V usage is TRBV19 and J usage is TRBJ2-2; D uncertain. The germline V and J ends were trimmed by 10 bases and 3 bases, with 18 bases remaining between them. This CDR3 is built from 15 residues. Germline V gene sequence: CDR1 LNHDA, CDR2 SQIVND (reference sequence). The full variable domain, rest sourced from reference TRBV19 and TRBJ2-2, is DGGITQSPKYLFRKEGQNVTLSCEQNLNHDAMYWYRQDPGQGLRLIYYSQIVNDFQKGDIAEGYSVSREKKESFPLTVTSAQKNPTAFYLCATIPGGWYTGELFFGEGSRLTVL.

V usage is TRBV11-2 and J usage is TRBJ2-2, with D possibly matching TRBD2 (7 bases). This CDR3 is 16 amino acids long. The germline V and J ends were trimmed by 1 base and 6 bases, with 15 bases remaining between them. Germline CDR1 reads SGHAT; CDR2 reads FQNNGV. The CDR3: CASSLVGGGVPGELFF. In DNA, the CDR3 is TGTGCCAGCAGCTTAGTGGGCGGGGGCGTACCCGGGGAGCTGTTTTTT. The whole variable domain, remainder taken from reference TRBV11-2 and TRBJ2-2, is EAGVAQSPRYKIIEKRQSVAFWCNPISGHATLYWYQQILGQGPKLLIQFQNNGVVDDSQLPKDRFSAERLKGVDSTLKIQPAKLEDSAVYLCASSLVGGGVPGELFFGEGSRLTVL.

The chain combines TRBV6-5 with TRBJ2-7; 7 bases map to TRBD2. Germline-derived CDR1 and CDR2 are MNHEY and SVGAGI. V dropped 7 bases and J dropped 3; count of bases not matched to a gene: 3. This CDR3 is 12 amino acids long. CDR3 sequence: CASKTSDYEQYF. Here the CDR3 DNA reads TGTGCCAGCAAAACTAGCGACTACGAGCAGTACTTC.

The CDR3 is CASTTDGQGLYGYTF. CDR3 in DNA: TGTGCCAGCACCACTGACGGACAGGGTCTCTATGGCTACACCTTC. The chain is built from TRBV5-4 and TRBJ1-2; TRBD1 agrees at 8 bases. J was trimmed by 4 bases and V by 6 bases; bases with no gene match: 11. The CDR3 spans 15 residues. Germline assignment: CDR1 SGHNT and CDR2 YYREEE (reference sequence).

This rearrangement joins TRBV10-3 to TRBJ2-7, with D possibly called TRBD1 or TRBD2 (5 bases each). Germline values: CDR1 ENHRY, CDR2 SYGVKD. V was trimmed by 0 bases and J by 3 bases, leaving 9 bases between them. This CDR3 has 14 residues. DNA for the CDR3: TGTGCCATCAGTGAGTCAAGGGACGGCTACGAGCAGTACTTC. Protein sequence: CAISESRDGYEQYF.

This clone was picked up a small number of times. J is TRBJ2-7 and V is TRBV5-4, with 8 bases aligning to TRBD2. The germline gives CDR1 SGHNT, CDR2 YYREEE (reference sequence). The CDR3 has 13 amino acids. Trimming at V came to 5 bases and at J to 7 bases, leaving 8 bases not matched to a gene. CDR3 DNA: TGTGCCAGCAGTCTAGCGGGCTATGGTGAGCAGTACTTC. It specifies CASSLAGYGEQYF.

The V and J genes are TRBV27 and TRBJ2-2; unclear D gene. The CDR3 totals 16 residues. Germline values: CDR1 MNHEY, CDR2 SMNVEV (reference sequence). Trimming removed 5 bases at V and 4 bases at J, with 17 bases between. CDR3: CASSRTQGPATGELFF. The DNA of the CDR3 is TGTGCCAGCAGTCGAACCCAAGGACCGGCCACCGGGGAGCTGTTTTTT.